What follows are 11 T cell receptor beta chains derived from one specimen sequenced in a study of T cells in Graves' hyperthyroidism and ophthalmopathy. Amplified TCR beta CDR3 regions derived from RNA transcripts. HTBI primers were employed in a first-round RT-PCR of the TCR CDR3. TCRdb analysed the multiplex PCR reads with MiXCR anew, one entry per CDR3 protein. The sample holds around 210,000 distinct CDR3 sequences, less than 20% seen once. Sequencing was performed on blood. These receptors all stem from a woman in her forties or fifties with Graves' hyperthyroidism.

There are many counts of this clonotype. V and J are TRBV7-2 and TRBJ1-1, with D possibly matching TRBD1 (6 bases). The length of the CDR3 is 13 residues. V lost 3 bases to trimming and J lost 7 bases, with 12 bases between them. The germline V gene has CDR1 SGHTA and CDR2 FQGNSA. CDR3 DNA: TGTGCCAGCAGCTTCAGGGGTTCGGGTGAAGCTTTCTTT. It is translated as CASSFRGSGEAFF.

The genes are TRBV5-1 and TRBJ2-7; D gene uncertain. CDR3 length: 14 amino acids. Looked up from germline, CDR1 is SGHRS and CDR2 is YFSETQ. V lost 4 bases, J lost 0 bases, and 11 bases lay in between. The CDR3 loop is CASSKPQSSYEQYF. The CDR3 DNA follows: TGCGCCAGCAGCAAACCACAGAGCTCCTACGAGCAGTACTTC.

The gene calls are TRBV7-9 and TRBJ1-2; possible D gene TRBD1, 5 bases. CDR3 length: 19 amino acids. The ends were cut back, 1 base at V and 5 bases at J, with 26 bases in the middle. Germline-derived CDR1 and CDR2 are SEHNR and FQNEAQ (reference sequence). The CDR3 coding sequence is TGTGCCAGCAGCTTAGAGAGCCTACGGTGGGACCTCCGGGATTATGGCTACACCTTC. This translates into CASSLESLRWDLRDYGYTF.

This clonotype was recorded many times. The chain employs TRBV10-1 and TRBJ2-7; D uncertain. Between the trimmed V and J ends, which lost 4 bases and 3 bases, there was a span of 7 bases. Germline lookup yields CDR1 WNHNN and CDR2 SYGVQD (reference sequence). This CDR3 region has 12 residues. CDR3 DNA: TGCGCCAGCAGTGTCAGGTTCTACGAGCAGTACTTC. Its translation: CASSVRFYEQYF.

This clonotype was counted at least ten times. This rearrangement joins TRBV5-6 to TRBJ1-5; D remains ambiguous. Trimming stripped 0 bases from V and 0 bases from J, with 7 bases between. Germline-derived CDR1 and CDR2 are SGHDT and YYEEEE. The CDR3 runs to 15 residues. DNA of the CDR3: TGTGCCAGCAGCTTGGGACCTTCTAGCAATCAGCCCCAGCATTTT. This sequence encodes CASSLGPSSNQPQHF.

The chain has TRBV11-2 and TRBJ1-2; TRBD1 aligns across 7 bases. The CDR3 consists of 16 residues. With V trimmed by 1 base and J by 0 bases, 5 bases remained unmatched. Germline V gene sequence: CDR1 SGHAT, CDR2 FQNNGV. CDR3 sequence (DNA): TGTGCCAGCAGCTTAGGAGGGACAGACCCTAACTATGGCTACACCTTC. Amino acid sequence: CASSLGGTDPNYGYTF.

This clonotype has a handful of counts. This may arise from a read error, as a much more abundant clone is one base away. The chain joins TRBV6-2 or TRBV6-3 to TRBJ1-5; D is perhaps TRBD1 (6 bases). V lost 5 bases and J lost 6, with 14 bases in between. Germline V gene sequence: CDR1 MNHEY, CDR2 SVGEGT. This CDR3 contains 14 residues. As DNA, the CDR3 is TGTGCCAGCAGTGGCCGGGGGCTCGGTCAGCCCCAGCATTTT. Protein sequence: CASSGRGLGQPQHF.

The V gene is TRBV19, the J gene TRBJ2-1; 7 positions match TRBD2. Germline V gene data show CDR1 as LNHDA and CDR2 as SQIVND (reference sequence). The CDR3 loop spans 15 amino acids. The junction had 9 bases not matched to a gene; V was cut back by 6 bases and J by 4 bases. The chain's CDR3 is CASRPSGVQYNEQFF. The CDR3 DNA sequence: TGTGCCAGTAGGCCCAGCGGGGTCCAATACAATGAGCAGTTCTTC.

This clonotype has at least ten counts. J is TRBJ2-1 and V is TRBV2, with TRBD2 matching 9 bases. Germline V lookup: CDR1 SNHLY, CDR2 FYNNEI. There are 15 residues in the CDR3. J was trimmed by 3 bases and V by 5 bases; bases with no gene match: 5. Here the CDR3 DNA reads TGTGCCAGCAGTCGACTAGCGGTGAACTACAATGAGCAGTTCTTC. Encoded protein: CASSRLAVNYNEQFF.

This clonotype showed up just a few times. Sequence at one end of the junction differs from germline and may be a read error. V and J are TRBV15 and TRBJ2-1, with D perhaps TRBD2 (5 bases). CDR3 size: 16 residues. The germline CDR1 and CDR2 sequences are LNHNV and YYDKDF (reference sequence). The DNA of the CDR3 is TGTGCCACCAGCAGAGATCTCTCTAGCTCCCACAATGAGCAGTTCTTC. This sequence encodes CATSRDLSSSHNEQFF.

The sample holds many counts of this clonotype. This rearrangement joins TRBV5-5 to TRBJ2-7; the D is unclear. Trimming removed 0 bases at V and 4 bases at J, with 14 bases between. Germline values: CDR1 SGHKS, CDR2 YYEKEE (reference sequence). The length of the CDR3 is 15 residues. CDR3 amino acids: CASSLEPRLGYEQYF. CDR3 sequence (DNA): TGTGCCAGCAGCTTGGAACCCCGGTTAGGATACGAGCAGTACTTC.